Shown below are 28 T cell receptor beta chains from a single sample sequenced in a study of OX40 agonist ivuxolimab in advanced cancers. Assay: immunoSEQ multiplex PCR; the TCRdb copy retains only in-frame clones and omits some. The table has roughly 42,000 clones, 86% seen once. This specimen was CD4+ or CD8+ T cells sorted from blood, taken in a trial of the OX40 agonist ivuxolimab. The receptors were sampled from an adult with an advanced solid tumor such as melanoma, head and neck, liver or kidney cancer.

The chain has TRBV7-5 and TRBJ2-1; the DNA was not compared with TRBD2, the D call given in the table. TRBV7-5 is described as a pseudogene. The CDR3 contains 14 residues. The CDR3 region has the DNA TGTGTCAGTTCCCTTGGGACTAATTACAATGAGCAGTTCTTC. Protein: CVSSLGTNYNEQFF.

The rearrangement joins TRBV5-6 to TRBJ1-1, with a tentative D call TRBD1 (6 bases). The V gene's germline CDR1 is SGHDT and CDR2 YYEEEE. The CDR3 has 15 amino acids. The V end lost 0 bases, the J end lost 3 bases, and 12 bases lay between the germline ends. CDR3 sequence: CASSLDGGSDTEAFF. The CDR3 DNA follows: TGTGCCAGCAGCTTGGACGGGGGCTCAGACACTGAAGCTTTCTTT.

Regarding this clone: A read error may account for a junction end that differs from germline. The chain recombines TRBV7-9 with TRBJ2-3; 8 bases line up with TRBD2. Germline CDR1 reads SEHNR; CDR2 reads FQNEAQ (reference sequence). This CDR3 has 15 residues. The DNA of the CDR3 is TGTGCCAGCAGCGTAGCGGGACTTGGGGCAGATACGCAGTATTTT. As protein: CASSVAGLGADTQYF.

The chain couples TRBV13 to TRBJ2-1; 11 bases map to TRBD2. The CDR3 length is 14 residues. Germline V gene lookup returns CDR1 PRHDT and CDR2 FYEKMQ (reference sequence). V was pared by 5 bases and J by 9 bases, with 6 bases of the junction left unmatched. In DNA form, the CDR3 reads TGTGCCAGCAGCGAACTAGCGGGAGATCCTGAGCAGTTCTTC. Its translation: CASSELAGDPEQFF.

V and J are TRBV5-1 and TRBJ2-1, with 14 bases matching TRBD2. Unmatched junction bases numbered 3, after V lost 4 bases and J lost 0 bases. This CDR3 comprises 17 residues. In germline, CDR1 is SGHRS, CDR2 YFSETQ. CDR3 region: CASSPGLAGDSYNEQFF. For the CDR3, the DNA is TGCGCCAGCAGCCCGGGACTAGCGGGGGACTCCTACAATGAGCAGTTCTTC.

The J gene is TRBJ2-1, the V gene TRBV27; 13 bases fit TRBD2. Germline V gene lookup returns CDR1 MNHEY and CDR2 SMNVEV (reference sequence). The CDR3 is made up of 15 amino acids. Trimming took 2 bases from V and 7 from J; bases not matched to a gene: 2. In DNA, the CDR3 is TGTGCCAGCAGTTTAGGGACTAGCGGGATTAATGAGCAGTTCTTC. Its protein product is CASSLGTSGINEQFF.

The chain carries TRBV19 and TRBJ2-1; 13 nucleotides agree with TRBD2. V gave up 3 bases and J gave up 6 bases; unmatched junction bases: 2. From germline, CDR1 is LNHDA and CDR2 SQIVND (reference sequence). The CDR3 consists of 15 residues. Here the CDR3 DNA reads TGTGCCAGTAGTATGGGACTAGCGGGGCCCAATGAGCAGTTCTTC. Protein product: CASSMGLAGPNEQFF.

The genes are TRBV7-6 and TRBJ2-5; 8 bases agree with TRBD1. Germline lookup yields CDR1 SGHVS and CDR2 FNYEAQ. V lost 2 bases to trimming and J lost 3 bases; unmatched junction nucleotides: 11. This CDR3 has 17 residues. The CDR3 coding sequence is TGTGCCAGCAGCTTAATTTCCCCCGACAGGGGCAAAGAGACCCAGTACTTC. This sequence encodes CASSLISPDRGKETQYF.

Comments on this clone: The same CDR3 can be traced to other DNA sequences in this sample. The chain recombines TRBV4-1 with TRBJ1-5; D is unclear. The CDR3 sequence is 14 residues long. V lost 3 bases to trimming and J lost 1 base, with 7 bases between them. Germline V gene data show CDR1 as MGHRA and CDR2 as YSYEKL. The CDR3 nucleotides are TGCGCCAGCAGCCAGGAGCAGAGCAATCAGCCCCAGCATTTT. This encodes CASSQEQSNQPQHF.

This sequence joins TRBV10-3 and TRBJ1-3; unclear D gene. This CDR3 contains 11 residues. V gave up 6 bases and J gave up 2 bases, with 2 bases separating them. CDR1 is ENHRY, CDR2 SYGVKD, per germline. CDR3 DNA: TGTGCCATCAGCACTGGAAACACCATATATTTT. Protein: CAISTGNTIYF.

The chain recombines TRBV7-9 with TRBJ2-5, with D perhaps TRBD1 (5 bases). Germline CDR1 and CDR2: SEHNR and FQNEAQ (reference sequence). Trimming took off 8 bases at V and 4 bases at J, with 11 bases between the two ends. The CDR3 totals 12 residues. CDR3 residues: CASSGMGETQYF. The CDR3 nucleotides are TGTGCCAGCTCAGGGATGGGAGAGACCCAGTACTTC.

The rearrangement links TRBV2 to TRBJ2-1; TRBD1 aligns across 8 bases. The CDR3 runs 13 residues. V was pared by 9 bases and J by 3 bases, with 4 bases of the junction left unmatched. In germline, CDR1 is SNHLY, CDR2 FYNNEI. The CDR3 nucleotides are TGTGCCAGGGCCGGGACAGGCTACAATGAGCAGTTCTTC. This encodes CARAGTGYNEQFF. The entire variable domain, with the rest obtained from reference TRBV2 and TRBJ2-1, is as follows: EPEVTQTPSHQVTQMGQEVILRCVPISNHLYFYWYRQILGQKVEFLVSFYNNEISEKSEIFDDQFSVERPDGSNFTLKIRSTKLEDSAMYFCARAGTGYNEQFFGPGTRLTVL.

V and J are TRBV4-3 and TRBJ2-3; D possibly corresponds to TRBD2 (5 bases). CDR1 is LGHNA, CDR2 YSLEER, per germline. V lost 0 bases, J lost 5 bases, and 6 bases lay in between. The length of the CDR3 is 13 residues. The CDR3, as DNA: TGCGCCAGCAGCCAAGATCGGGGAGATACGCAGTATTTT. Amino acid sequence: CASSQDRGDTQYF.

The CDR3 loop reads CASSWTGGELFF. In DNA, the CDR3 is TGCGCCAGCAGCTGGACTGGCGGGGAGCTGTTTTTT. The rearrangement uses TRBV5-1 and TRBJ2-2, with a weak D call TRBD2 (5 bases). Germline assignment: CDR1 SGHRS and CDR2 YFSETQ. The CDR3 is made up of 12 amino acids. V was shortened by 3 bases and J by 7 bases, with 7 bases between the two germline ends. Combining the CDR3 with reference TRBV5-1 and TRBJ2-2 gives the whole variable domain KAGVTQTPRYLIKTRGQQVTLSCSPISGHRSVSWYQQTPGQGLQFLFEYFSETQRNKGNFPGRFSGRQFSNSRSEMNVSTLELGDSALYLCASSWTGGELFFGEGSRLTVL.

The gene calls are TRBV11-2 and TRBJ1-5; TRBD1 is a possible D gene (6 bases). Germline values: CDR1 SGHAT, CDR2 FQNNGV. Trimming took off 3 bases at V and 0 bases at J, with 12 bases between the two ends. The CDR3 extends over 16 amino acids. The CDR3 is CASSLDSLASNQPQHF. CDR3 nucleotides: TGTGCCAGCAGCTTGGACAGTTTAGCTAGCAATCAGCCCCAGCATTTT.

The chain has TRBV13 and TRBJ1-1; D gene unclear. CDR3 length: 14 amino acids. The germline V and J ends were trimmed by 4 bases and 0 bases, with 9 bases remaining between them. Germline CDR1 PRHDT, CDR2 FYEKMQ (reference sequence). CDR3 amino acids: CASSSTDLNTEAFF. The DNA of the CDR3 is TGTGCCAGCAGCTCGACCGATTTGAACACTGAAGCTTTCTTT.

V gene TRBV27 combines with J gene TRBJ2-3, with D maybe TRBD1 (6 bases). The ends were cut back, 2 bases at V and 6 bases at J, with 12 bases in the middle. The CDR3 is 14 residues long. Germline lookup yields CDR1 MNHEY and CDR2 SMNVEV (reference sequence). The CDR3 DNA is TGTGCCAGCAGTTTACTTGGGGGCCGGGATACGCAGTATTTT. Its protein is CASSLLGGRDTQYF.

This clone appeared a single time. The rearrangement uses TRBV28 and TRBJ2-5; D may be TRBD2 (6 bases). The germline V gene encodes CDR1 MDHEN and CDR2 SYDVKM. The CDR3 runs to 15 residues. V lost 5 bases to trimming and J lost 5 bases, with 18 bases between them. CDR3 region: CASSLLTGVGETQYF. The CDR3 DNA reads TGTGCCAGCAGTCTATTAACGGGAGTGGGGGAGACCCAGTACTTC. The variable domain in full, completed from reference TRBV28 and TRBJ2-5, reads DVKVTQSSRYLVKRTGEKVFLECVQDMDHENMFWYRQDPGLGLRLIYFSYDVKMKEKGDIPEGYSVSREKKERFSLILESASTNQTSMYLCASSLLTGVGETQYFGPGTRLLVL.

In its sample, this clone was seen once. V gene TRBV4-1 combines with J gene TRBJ1-2, with TRBD1 as a possible D gene (5 bases). Trimming cost V 4 bases and J 4 bases, with 16 bases left between them. The germline V gene has CDR1 MGHRA and CDR2 YSYEKL. The CDR3 contains 15 residues. CDR3 loop: CASSPEEGDLYGYTF. CDR3 bases: TGCGCCAGCAGCCCAGAGGAAGGGGACCTCTATGGCTACACCTTC.

The J gene is TRBJ2-1, the V gene TRBV7-7, with 7 bases fitting TRBD1. Germline V gene data show CDR1 as SSHAT and CDR2 as FNYEAQ (reference sequence). V shed 1 base and J 6 bases; nucleotides not matched to a gene: 12. This CDR3 region has 17 residues. CDR3 nucleotide sequence: TGTGCCAGCAGCTTAGATTCAGGGGGTCGCAACACCAATGAGCAGTTCTTC. Translation: CASSLDSGGRNTNEQFF.

The V and J genes are TRBV28 and TRBJ2-6; weak D call: TRBD1 (6 bases). CDR3 length equals 15 residues. Germline CDR1 and CDR2: MDHEN and SYDVKM. In DNA form, the CDR3 reads TGTGCAGCCGGCAGGGGATTCTCTGGGGCCAACGTCCTGACTTTC. Its protein is CAAGRGFSGANVLTF.

V and J are TRBV2 and TRBJ1-5; D perhaps matches TRBD1 (6 bases). The CDR3 has 17 amino acids. V lost 1 base to trimming and J lost 2 bases, with 15 bases between them. CDR1 and CDR2 from the germline V gene are SNHLY and FYNNEI. The DNA of the CDR3 is TGTGCCAGCAGTGAAGGCAGGGGCGCGTCTGGCAATCAGCCCCAGCATTTT. The encoded protein is CASSEGRGASGNQPQHF.

V usage is TRBV13 and J usage is TRBJ1-1; 9 bases agree with TRBD1. The CDR3 covers 18 residues. The germline V gene encodes CDR1 PRHDT and CDR2 FYEKMQ (reference sequence). J lost 0 bases, V lost 0 bases, and 8 bases had no gene match. CDR3 protein: CASSLGLRDRAVNTEAFF. The CDR3 nucleotides read TGTGCCAGCAGCTTAGGCCTCCGGGACAGGGCTGTGAACACTGAAGCTTTCTTT.

V usage is TRBV5-5 and J usage is TRBJ1-1; D unclear. Per the germline V gene, CDR1 is SGHKS and CDR2 is YYEKEE (reference sequence). The CDR3 has 12 residues. V was pared by 2 bases and J by 3 bases, with 5 bases between. CDR3 DNA sequence: TGTGCCAGCAGCTTCGGGGACACTGAAGCTTTCTTT. This encodes CASSFGDTEAFF.

This clone showed up just a few times. This chain uses TRBV5-1 with TRBJ2-1; TRBD1 is a possible D gene (5 bases). This CDR3 is built from 14 residues. V was cut by 6 bases and J by 3 bases, with 13 bases left in between. Germline loops: CDR1 SGHRS, CDR2 YFSETQ. DNA for the CDR3: TGCGCCAGCAAGATCCAGGGCGGCTACAATGAGCAGTTCTTC. Residues: CASKIQGGYNEQFF.

The V call is TRBV4-1, the J call TRBJ2-5, with 7 bases lining up with TRBD2. This CDR3 spans 17 amino acids. Germline CDR1 reads MGHRA; CDR2 reads YSYEKL. Germline trimming cut 0 bases from V and 1 base from J; bases unmatched to any gene: 8. CDR3 sequence: CASSQDPSGVLQETQYF. The CDR3 DNA reads TGCGCCAGCAGCCAAGACCCTAGCGGAGTGCTCCAAGAGACCCAGTACTTC.

This clone was observed a single time. The chain is built from TRBV21-1 and TRBJ2-7; the D call in the table, TRBD1, was not verified against the DNA. TRBV21-1 is flagged as a pseudogene. The length of the CDR3 is 16 residues. The CDR3 sequence: CASSLARTVGGYEQYV. CDR3 in DNA: TGTGCCAGCAGCCTCGCTCGGACAGTAGGCGGCTACGAGCAGTACGTC.

V is TRBV10-3 and J is TRBJ1-1; TRBD1 matches at 8 bases. The junction had 14 bases not matched to a gene; V was cut back by 11 bases and J by 6 bases. The CDR3 consists of 14 residues. Looked up from germline, CDR1 is ENHRY and CDR2 is SYGVKD. In DNA, the CDR3 is TGTGCCTCCGCCTCCGAGGAGACAGGGGCTGAAGCTTTCTTT. Protein sequence: CASASEETGAEAFF.